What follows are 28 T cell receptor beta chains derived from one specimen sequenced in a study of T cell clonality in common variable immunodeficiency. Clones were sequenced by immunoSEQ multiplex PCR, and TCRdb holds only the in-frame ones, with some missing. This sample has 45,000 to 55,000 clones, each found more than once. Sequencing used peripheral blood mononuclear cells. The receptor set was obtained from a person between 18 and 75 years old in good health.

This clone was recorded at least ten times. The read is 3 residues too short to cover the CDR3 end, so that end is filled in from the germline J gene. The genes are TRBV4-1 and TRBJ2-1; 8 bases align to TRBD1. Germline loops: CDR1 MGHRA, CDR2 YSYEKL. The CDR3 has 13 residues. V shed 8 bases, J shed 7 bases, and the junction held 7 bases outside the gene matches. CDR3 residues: CASAEHRGNEQFF. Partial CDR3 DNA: TGCGCCAGCGCAGAACACAGGGGGAATGAG.

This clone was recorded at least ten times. CDR3: CASSISTSGWTDTQYF. CDR3 DNA (partial): TGTGCCAGTAGTATTTCGACTAGCGGGTGGACAGATACG. The V and J genes are TRBV19 and TRBJ2-3; 10 bases line up with TRBD2. Read data end 3 residues before the CDR3 end; the end is taken from the germline J gene. The CDR3 spans 16 residues. J was trimmed by 3 bases and V by 3 bases; bases with no gene match: 6. Germline lookup yields CDR1 LNHDA and CDR2 SQIVND (reference sequence).

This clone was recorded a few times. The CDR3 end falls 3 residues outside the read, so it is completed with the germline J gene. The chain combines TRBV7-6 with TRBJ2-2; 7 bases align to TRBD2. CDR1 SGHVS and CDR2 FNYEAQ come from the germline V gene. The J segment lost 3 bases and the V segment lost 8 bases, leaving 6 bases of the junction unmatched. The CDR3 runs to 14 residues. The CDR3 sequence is CASERGADTGELFF. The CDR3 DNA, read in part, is TGTGCCAGCGAGCGGGGAGCGGACACCGGGGAG.

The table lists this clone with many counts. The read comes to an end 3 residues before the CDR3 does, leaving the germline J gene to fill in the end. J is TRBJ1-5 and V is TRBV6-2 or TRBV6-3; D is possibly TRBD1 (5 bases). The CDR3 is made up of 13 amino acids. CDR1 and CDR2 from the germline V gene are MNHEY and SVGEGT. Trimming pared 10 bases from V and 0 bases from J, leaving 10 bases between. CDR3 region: CATDSDSNQPQHF. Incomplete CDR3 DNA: TGTGCCACCGACAGCGATAGCAATCAGCCC.

Incomplete CDR3 DNA: TGTGCTTCGACCTACGAACAGGGGGTGAATTCACCC. It specifies CASTYEQGVNSP. The complete CDR3 protein is CASTYEQGVNSPLHF. The V gene is TRBV30, the J gene TRBJ1-6; TRBD1 matches 8 bases. The missing CDR3 end, 3 residues past where the read stops, is filled in from the germline J gene. This CDR3 is built from 15 residues. Germline CDR1 and CDR2: GTSNPN and SVGIG (reference sequence).

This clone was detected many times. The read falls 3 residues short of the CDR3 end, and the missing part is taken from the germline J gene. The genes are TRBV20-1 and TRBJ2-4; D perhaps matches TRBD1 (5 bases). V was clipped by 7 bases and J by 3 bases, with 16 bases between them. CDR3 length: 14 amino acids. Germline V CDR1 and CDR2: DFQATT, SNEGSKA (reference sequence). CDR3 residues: CSVRQSLVKNIQYF. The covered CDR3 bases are TGCAGTGTCAGACAGTCGCTAGTCAAAAACATT.

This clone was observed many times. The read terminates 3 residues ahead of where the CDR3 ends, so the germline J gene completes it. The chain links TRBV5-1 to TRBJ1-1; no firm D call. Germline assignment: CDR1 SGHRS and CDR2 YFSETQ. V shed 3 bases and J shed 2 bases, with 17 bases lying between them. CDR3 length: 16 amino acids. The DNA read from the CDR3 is TGCGCCAGCAGCTCCCTTGGGCCCATTGGAAACACTGAA. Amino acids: CASSSLGPIGNTE. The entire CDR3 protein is CASSSLGPIGNTEAFF.

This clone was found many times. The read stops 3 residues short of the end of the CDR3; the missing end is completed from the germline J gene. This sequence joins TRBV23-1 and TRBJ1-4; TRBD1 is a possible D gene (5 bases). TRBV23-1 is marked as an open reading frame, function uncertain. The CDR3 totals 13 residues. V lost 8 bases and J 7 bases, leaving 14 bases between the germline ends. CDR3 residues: CASLRDNAEKLFF. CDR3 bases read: TGCGCCAGCCTCAGGGATAATGCTGAAAAA.

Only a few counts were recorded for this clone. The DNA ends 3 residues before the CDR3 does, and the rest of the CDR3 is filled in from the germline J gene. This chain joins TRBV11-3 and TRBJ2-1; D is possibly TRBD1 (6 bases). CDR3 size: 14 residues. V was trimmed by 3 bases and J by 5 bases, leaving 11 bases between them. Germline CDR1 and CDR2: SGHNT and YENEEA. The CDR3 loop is CASSLGAANNEQFF. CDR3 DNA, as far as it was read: TGTGCCAGCAGCTTGGGGGCGGCGAACAATGAG.

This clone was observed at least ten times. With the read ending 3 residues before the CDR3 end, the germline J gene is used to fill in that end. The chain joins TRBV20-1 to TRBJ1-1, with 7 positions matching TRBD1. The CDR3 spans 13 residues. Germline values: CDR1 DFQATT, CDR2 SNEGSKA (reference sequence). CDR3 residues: CSAPPLVDRAAFF. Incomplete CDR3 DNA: TGCAGTGCACCTCCCCTTGTCGACAGGGCG.

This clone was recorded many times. The covered CDR3 bases are TGTGCCAGCAGCTTAATACGGGATGAG. It encodes CASSLIRDE. The entire CDR3 reads CASSLIRDEQFF. V usage is TRBV7-2 and J usage is TRBJ2-1, with unresolved D. Sequencing ends 3 residues short of the CDR3 end; the germline J gene provides the rest. The CDR3 extends over 12 amino acids. V was clipped by 2 bases and J by 8 bases, with 7 bases between them. Germline V gene data show CDR1 as SGHTA and CDR2 as FQGNSA.

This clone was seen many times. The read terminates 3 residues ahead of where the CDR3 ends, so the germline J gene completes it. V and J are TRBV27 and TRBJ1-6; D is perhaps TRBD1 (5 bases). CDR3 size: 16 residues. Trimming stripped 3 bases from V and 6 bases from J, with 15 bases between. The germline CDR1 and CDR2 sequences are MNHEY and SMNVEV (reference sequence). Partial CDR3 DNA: TGTGCCAGCAGTTTTGGTTTCGACAGACCTAATTCACCC. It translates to CASSFGFDRPNSP. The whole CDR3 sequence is CASSFGFDRPNSPLHF.

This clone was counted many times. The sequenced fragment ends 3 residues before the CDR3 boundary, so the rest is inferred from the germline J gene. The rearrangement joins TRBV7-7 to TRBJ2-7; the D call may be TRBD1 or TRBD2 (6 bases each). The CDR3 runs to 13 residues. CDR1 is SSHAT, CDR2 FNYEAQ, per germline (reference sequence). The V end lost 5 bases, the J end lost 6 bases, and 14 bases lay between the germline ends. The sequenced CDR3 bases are TGTGCCAGCAGCCCATGGAGGGGGAGCGAG. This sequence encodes CASSPWRGSE. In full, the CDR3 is CASSPWRGSEQYF.

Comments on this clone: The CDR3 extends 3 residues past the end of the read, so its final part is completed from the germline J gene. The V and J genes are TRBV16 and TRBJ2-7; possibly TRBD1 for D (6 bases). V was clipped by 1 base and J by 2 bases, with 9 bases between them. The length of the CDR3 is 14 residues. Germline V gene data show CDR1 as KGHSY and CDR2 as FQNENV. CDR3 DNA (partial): TGTGCCAGCAGCCAATTTCAGGGGACCTACGAG. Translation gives CASSQFQGTYE. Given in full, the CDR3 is CASSQFQGTYEQYF.

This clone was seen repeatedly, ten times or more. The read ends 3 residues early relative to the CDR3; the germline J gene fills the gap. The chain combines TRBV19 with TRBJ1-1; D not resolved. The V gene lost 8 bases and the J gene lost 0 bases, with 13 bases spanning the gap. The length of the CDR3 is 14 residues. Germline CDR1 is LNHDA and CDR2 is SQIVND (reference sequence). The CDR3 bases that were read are TGTGCCAGTCTGGGCCAGTTGATGAACACTGAA. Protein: CASLGQLMNTE. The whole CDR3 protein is CASLGQLMNTEAFF.

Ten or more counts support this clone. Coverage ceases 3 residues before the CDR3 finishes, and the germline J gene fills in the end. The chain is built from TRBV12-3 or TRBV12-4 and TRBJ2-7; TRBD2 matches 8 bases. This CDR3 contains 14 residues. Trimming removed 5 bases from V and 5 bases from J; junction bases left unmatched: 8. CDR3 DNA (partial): TGTGCCAGCAGTCGTAGCGGGGCGCTCCACGAG. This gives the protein CASSRSGALHE. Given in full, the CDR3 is CASSRSGALHEQYF.

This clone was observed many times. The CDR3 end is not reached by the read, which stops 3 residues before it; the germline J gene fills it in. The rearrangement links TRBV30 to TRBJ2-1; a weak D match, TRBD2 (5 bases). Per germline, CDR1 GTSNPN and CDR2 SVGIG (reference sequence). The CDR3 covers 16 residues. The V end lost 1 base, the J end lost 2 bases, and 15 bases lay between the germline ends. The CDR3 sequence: CAWSARTAPTYNEQFF. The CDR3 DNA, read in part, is TGTGCCTGGAGTGCACGGACTGCTCCAACCTACAATGAG.

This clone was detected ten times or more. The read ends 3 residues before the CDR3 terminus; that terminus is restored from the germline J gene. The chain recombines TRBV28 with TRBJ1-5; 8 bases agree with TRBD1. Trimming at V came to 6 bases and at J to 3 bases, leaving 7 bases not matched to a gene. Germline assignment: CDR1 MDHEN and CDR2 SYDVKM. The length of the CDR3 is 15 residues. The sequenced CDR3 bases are TGTGCCAGCAGACCCGGGGACAGGTACAATCAGCCC. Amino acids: CASRPGDRYNQP. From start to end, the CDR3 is CASRPGDRYNQPQHF.

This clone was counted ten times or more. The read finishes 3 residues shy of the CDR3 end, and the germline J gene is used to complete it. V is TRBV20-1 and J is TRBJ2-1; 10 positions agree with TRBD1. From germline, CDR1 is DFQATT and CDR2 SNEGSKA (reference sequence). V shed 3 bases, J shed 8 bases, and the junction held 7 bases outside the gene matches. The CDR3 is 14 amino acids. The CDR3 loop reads CSASGDRGQDEQFF. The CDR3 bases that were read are TGCAGTGCTAGTGGCGACAGGGGGCAGGATGAG.

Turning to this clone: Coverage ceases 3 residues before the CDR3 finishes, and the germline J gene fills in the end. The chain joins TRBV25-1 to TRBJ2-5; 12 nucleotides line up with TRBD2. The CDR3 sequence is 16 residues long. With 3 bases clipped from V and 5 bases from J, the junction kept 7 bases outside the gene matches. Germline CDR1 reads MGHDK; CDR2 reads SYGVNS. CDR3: CASSDYLAGGGETQYF. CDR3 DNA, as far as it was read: TGTGCCAGCAGTGATTACCTAGCGGGAGGGGGGGAGACC.

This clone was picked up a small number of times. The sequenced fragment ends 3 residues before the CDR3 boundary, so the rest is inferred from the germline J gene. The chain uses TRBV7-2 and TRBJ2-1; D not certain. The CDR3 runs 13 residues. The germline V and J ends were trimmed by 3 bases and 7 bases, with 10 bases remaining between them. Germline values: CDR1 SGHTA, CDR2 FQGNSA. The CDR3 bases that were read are TGTGCCAGCAGCTTCTCTAGTTATAATGAG. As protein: CASSFSSYNE. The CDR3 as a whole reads CASSFSSYNEQFF.

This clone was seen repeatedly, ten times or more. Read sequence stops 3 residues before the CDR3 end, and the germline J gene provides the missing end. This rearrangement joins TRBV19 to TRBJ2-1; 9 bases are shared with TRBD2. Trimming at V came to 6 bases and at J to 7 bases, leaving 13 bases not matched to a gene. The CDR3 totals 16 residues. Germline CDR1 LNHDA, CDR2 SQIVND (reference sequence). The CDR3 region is CASSRDRGGRENEQFF. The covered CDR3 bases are TGTGCCAGTAGCCGAGATCGTGGCGGGAGGGAAAATGAG.

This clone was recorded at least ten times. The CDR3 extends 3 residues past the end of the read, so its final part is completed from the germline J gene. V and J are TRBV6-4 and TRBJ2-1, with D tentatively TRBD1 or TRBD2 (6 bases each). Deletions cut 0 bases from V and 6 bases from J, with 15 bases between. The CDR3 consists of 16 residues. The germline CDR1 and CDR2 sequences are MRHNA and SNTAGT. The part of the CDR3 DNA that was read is TGTGCCAGCAGTGACTCAGGAGGGGGAAACTGCAATGAG. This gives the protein CASSDSGGGNCNE. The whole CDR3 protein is CASSDSGGGNCNEQFF.

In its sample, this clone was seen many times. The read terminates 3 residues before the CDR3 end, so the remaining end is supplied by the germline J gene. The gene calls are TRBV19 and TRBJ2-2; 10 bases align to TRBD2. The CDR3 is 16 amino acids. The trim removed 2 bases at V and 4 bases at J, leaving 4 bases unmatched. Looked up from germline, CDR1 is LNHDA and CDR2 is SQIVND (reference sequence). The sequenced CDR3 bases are TGTGCCAGTAGTATAAGGACTAGCGGAGGCACCGGGGAG. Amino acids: CASSIRTSGGTGE. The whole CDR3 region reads CASSIRTSGGTGELFF.

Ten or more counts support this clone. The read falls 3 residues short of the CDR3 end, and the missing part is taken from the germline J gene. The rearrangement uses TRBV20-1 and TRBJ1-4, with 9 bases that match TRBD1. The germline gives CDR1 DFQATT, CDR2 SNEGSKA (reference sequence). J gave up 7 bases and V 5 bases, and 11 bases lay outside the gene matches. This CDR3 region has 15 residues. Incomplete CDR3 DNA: TGCAGTGCTGGATCCTTACAGGGGGCGGGTGAAAAA. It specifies CSAGSLQGAGEK. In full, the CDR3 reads CSAGSLQGAGEKLFF.

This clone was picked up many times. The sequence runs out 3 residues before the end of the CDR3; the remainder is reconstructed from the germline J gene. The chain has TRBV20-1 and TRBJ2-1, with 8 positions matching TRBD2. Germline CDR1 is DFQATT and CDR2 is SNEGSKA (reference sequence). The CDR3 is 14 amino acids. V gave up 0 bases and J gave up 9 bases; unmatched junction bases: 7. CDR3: CSARDLAGFTEQFF. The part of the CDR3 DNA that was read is TGCAGTGCTAGAGATTTAGCGGGATTTACTGAG.

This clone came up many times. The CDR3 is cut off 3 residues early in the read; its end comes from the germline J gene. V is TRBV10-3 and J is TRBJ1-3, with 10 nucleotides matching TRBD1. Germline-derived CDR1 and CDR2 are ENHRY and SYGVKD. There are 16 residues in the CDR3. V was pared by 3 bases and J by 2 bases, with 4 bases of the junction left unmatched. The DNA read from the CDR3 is TGTGCCATCAGTGACGACAGGGGGCGACCTGGAAACACC. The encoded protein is CAISDDRGRPGNT. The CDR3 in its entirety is CAISDDRGRPGNTIYF.

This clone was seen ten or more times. CDR3: CASSLNRGRVYEQYF. The sequenced part of the CDR3 DNA is TGTGCCAGCAGCTTGAATAGAGGCAGGGTCTACGAG. The chain combines TRBV5-6 with TRBJ2-7; perhaps TRBD1 as D (5 bases). The read halts 3 residues ahead of the CDR3 end, with the missing end drawn from the germline J gene. The CDR3 runs to 15 residues. Trimming left V 1 base short and J 3 bases short, with 14 bases between. Germline lookup yields CDR1 SGHDT and CDR2 YYEEEE.